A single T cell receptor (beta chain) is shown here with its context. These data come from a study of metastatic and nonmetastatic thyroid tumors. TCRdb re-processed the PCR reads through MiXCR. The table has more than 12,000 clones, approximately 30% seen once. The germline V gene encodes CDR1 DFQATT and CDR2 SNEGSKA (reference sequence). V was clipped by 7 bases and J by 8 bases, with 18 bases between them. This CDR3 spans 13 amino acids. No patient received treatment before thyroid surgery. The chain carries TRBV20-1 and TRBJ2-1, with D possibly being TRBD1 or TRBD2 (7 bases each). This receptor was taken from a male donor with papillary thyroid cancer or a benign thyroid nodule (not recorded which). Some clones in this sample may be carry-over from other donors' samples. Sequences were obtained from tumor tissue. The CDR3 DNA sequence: TGCAGTGGGAGGCAGGGGGGGCAAGATGAGCAGTTCTTC. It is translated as CSGRQGGQDEQFF.